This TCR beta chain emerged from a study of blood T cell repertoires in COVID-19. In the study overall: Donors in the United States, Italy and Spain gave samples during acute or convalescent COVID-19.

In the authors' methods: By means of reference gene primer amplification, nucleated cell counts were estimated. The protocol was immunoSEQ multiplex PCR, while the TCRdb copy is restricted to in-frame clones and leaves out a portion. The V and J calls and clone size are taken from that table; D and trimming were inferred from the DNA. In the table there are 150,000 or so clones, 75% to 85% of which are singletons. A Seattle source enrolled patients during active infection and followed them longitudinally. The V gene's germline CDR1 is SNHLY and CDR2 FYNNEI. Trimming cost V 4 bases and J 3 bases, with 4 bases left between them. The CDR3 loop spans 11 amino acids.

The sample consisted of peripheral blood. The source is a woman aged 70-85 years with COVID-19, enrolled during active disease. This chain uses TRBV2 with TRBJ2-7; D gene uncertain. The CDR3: CASSGHYEQYF. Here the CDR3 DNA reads TGTGCCAGCAGTGGGCACTACGAGCAGTACTTC.